One sample yielded the 20 T cell receptor beta chains listed below, sequenced in a study of T cell responses to AZD1222 COVID-19 vaccine. Only in-frame clones appear in the TCRdb table, and some are missing; sequencing was by immunoSEQ multiplex PCR. The sample includes over 130,000 clones, 80% to 95% of them seen just once. The source material was peripheral blood, sampled 28 days after the second AZD1222 dose. These receptors were taken from an adult who received the AZD1222 COVID-19 vaccine.

The gene calls are TRBV7-8 and TRBJ2-7; the match to TRBD1 covers 11 bases. With V trimmed by 1 base and J by 3 bases, 2 bases remained unmatched. Germline V lookup: CDR1 SGHVS, CDR2 FQNEAQ. The CDR3 is made up of 15 amino acids. The CDR3 coding sequence is TGTGCCAGCAGCTTAGGGGACAGGGGGGACTACGAGCAGTACTTC. This translates into CASSLGDRGDYEQYF.

This clone was seen once. J is TRBJ2-1 and V is TRBV19; D may match TRBD1 or TRBD2 (5 bases each). The CDR3 is 14 amino acids. CDR1 and CDR2 from the germline V gene are LNHDA and SQIVND (reference sequence). Deletions cut 4 bases from V and 7 bases from J, with 14 bases between. The CDR3 coding sequence is TGTGCCAGTAGTACCCCGGGACGGATAAATGAGCAGTTCTTC. Its protein is CASSTPGRINEQFF. Drawing the rest from reference TRBV19 and TRBJ2-1, the complete variable domain is DGGITQSPKYLFRKEGQNVTLSCEQNLNHDAMYWYRQDPGQGLRLIYYSQIVNDFQKGDIAEGYSVSREKKESFPLTVTSAQKNPTAFYLCASSTPGRINEQFFGPGTRLTVL.

V and J are TRBV6-5 and TRBJ1-3; TRBD1 is a possible D gene (5 bases). Looked up from germline, CDR1 is MNHEY and CDR2 is SVGAGI. The CDR3 covers 12 residues. V was clipped by 6 bases and J by 2 bases, with 5 bases between them. The CDR3 region has the DNA TGTGCCAGCAGGGGGGCTGGAAACACCATATATTTT. This codes for CASRGAGNTIYF.

V gene TRBV5-5 combines with J gene TRBJ2-5; unclear D gene. The germline CDR1 and CDR2 sequences are SGHKS and YYEKEE (reference sequence). CDR3 size: 13 residues. V was cut by 0 bases and J by 5 bases, with 8 bases left in between. The CDR3 sequence: CASSLVGLETQYF. CDR3 nucleotides: TGTGCCAGCAGCTTGGTAGGGTTGGAGACCCAGTACTTC.

As DNA, the CDR3 is TGTGCCAGCAGCTTGTCAGGGACAGGGAATTCTGAAGCTTTCTTT. This sequence encodes CASSLSGTGNSEAFF. The chain employs TRBV5-4 and TRBJ1-1; 9 nucleotides align to TRBD1. In germline, CDR1 is SGHNT, CDR2 YYREEE (reference sequence). The V segment lost 1 base and the J segment 6 bases; nucleotides outside the gene matches: 7. This CDR3 is 15 amino acids long.

The gene calls are TRBV3-1 (or the pseudogene TRBV3-2) and TRBJ1-3; D is unresolved. Trimming took off 1 base at V and 3 bases at J, with 13 bases between the two ends. The CDR3 length is 16 residues. Germline CDR1 LGHDT, CDR2 YNNKEL (reference sequence). CDR3 protein: CASSQGTRAYGNTIYF. CDR3 in DNA: TGTGCCAGCAGCCAAGGCACAAGGGCGTATGGAAACACCATATATTTT.

The chain combines TRBV11-2 with TRBJ1-6; D unresolved. This CDR3 region has 14 residues. Germline loops: CDR1 SGHAT, CDR2 FQNNGV. Deletions cut 3 bases from V and 4 bases from J, with 7 bases between. The CDR3 here is CASSFGRYNSPLHF. Here the CDR3 DNA reads TGTGCCAGCAGCTTTGGCAGATATAATTCACCCCTCCACTTT.

V and J are TRBV7-2 and TRBJ1-1, with D possibly matching TRBD1 (6 bases). Germline assignment: CDR1 SGHTA and CDR2 FQGNSA. This CDR3 has 13 amino acids. Deletions cut 1 base from V and 4 bases from J, with 7 bases between. The chain's CDR3 is CASSLDRATEAFF. The CDR3 DNA reads as TGTGCCAGCAGCTTAGACAGGGCCACTGAAGCTTTCTTT.

The chain recombines TRBV9 with TRBJ2-1; D unresolved. The CDR3 runs to 15 residues. Germline CDR1 and CDR2: SGDLS and YYNGEE. Trimming stripped 0 bases from V and 8 bases from J, with 15 bases between. CDR3 sequence: CASSVGKRSRHEQFF. For the CDR3, the DNA is TGTGCCAGCAGCGTAGGGAAGCGATCGCGCCATGAGCAGTTCTTC. The full variable domain, in which reference TRBV9 and TRBJ2-1 provide the parts outside the CDR3, is DSGVTQTPKHLITATGQRVTLRCSPRSGDLSVYWYQQSLDQGLQFLIQYYNGEERAKGNILERFSAQQFPDLHSELNLSSLELGDSALYFCASSVGKRSRHEQFFGPGTRLTVL.

CDR3 in amino acids: CASSLSQGNSPLHF. The CDR3 DNA follows: TGTGCCAGCAGTTTAAGCCAGGGCAATTCACCCCTCCACTTT. The chain combines TRBV27 with TRBJ1-6, with D possibly TRBD1 on 5 matching bases. The V and J ends lost 2 bases and 7 bases respectively, with 9 bases between them. This CDR3 has 14 residues. Germline V gene lookup returns CDR1 MNHEY and CDR2 SMNVEV (reference sequence).

The chain links TRBV18 to TRBJ1-1; D ambiguous. V shed 6 bases and J shed 4 bases, with 12 bases lying between them. This CDR3 is built from 13 residues. Germline V gives CDR1 KGHSH, CDR2 LQKENI. This chain's CDR3 is CASSLGGSTEAFF. CDR3 bases: TGTGCCAGCTCTCTTGGCGGTAGCACTGAAGCTTTCTTT.

The chain recombines TRBV6-5 with TRBJ1-1; D is perhaps TRBD1 (5 bases). The germline V gene encodes CDR1 MNHEY and CDR2 SVGAGI. Trimming cost V 2 bases and J 1 base, with 8 bases left between them. The CDR3 spans 14 residues. The CDR3 here is CASSYQGKNTEAFF. The CDR3 region has the DNA TGTGCCAGCAGTTACCAGGGTAAGAACACTGAAGCTTTCTTT.

The chain joins TRBV28 to TRBJ2-7; D tentatively fits TRBD1 or TRBD2 (6 bases each). Germline V gene sequence: CDR1 MDHEN, CDR2 SYDVKM. The CDR3 covers 14 residues. Trimming shortened V by 4 bases and J by 9 bases, and 19 bases separated the two germline ends. The CDR3 sequence is CASSWYRGHKGQYF. The DNA of the CDR3 is TGTGCCAGCAGTTGGTATCGGGGGCATAAGGGGCAGTACTTC.

The CDR3 DNA reads TGTGCCAGCAGCTTAAGTCCTGGACAGGCCTGGGGAGATACGCAGTATTTT. Translation: CASSLSPGQAWGDTQYF. The genes are TRBV7-3 and TRBJ2-3, with 7 nucleotides matching TRBD1. V was pared by 1 base and J by 5 bases, with 12 bases of the junction left unmatched. The CDR3 is 17 residues long. CDR1 SGHTA and CDR2 FQGTGA come from the germline V gene.

Only one count was recorded for this clone. CDR3 DNA sequence: TGTGCCAGCAGCTTAGACAGGGGAGCGGATGGCTACACCTTC. Its translation is CASSLDRGADGYTF. The chain is built from TRBV7-8 and TRBJ1-2, with 7 bases that match TRBD1. The J segment lost 6 bases and the V segment lost 1 base, leaving 5 bases of the junction unmatched. Per the germline V gene, CDR1 is SGHVS and CDR2 is FQNEAQ. The length of the CDR3 is 14 residues.

The gene calls are TRBV5-1 and TRBJ2-1; D is perhaps TRBD2 (6 bases). The V and J ends lost 2 bases and 0 bases respectively, with 12 bases between them. Per the germline V gene, CDR1 is SGHRS and CDR2 is YFSETQ. This CDR3 has 16 residues. As DNA, the CDR3 is TGCGCCAGCAGCTTTCAGGACGGGAGCTCCTACAATGAGCAGTTCTTC. It codes for CASSFQDGSSYNEQFF.

This clone was detected a few times. This chain connects TRBV24-1 to TRBJ2-1; D perhaps matches TRBD1 (6 bases). The CDR3 is 15 residues long. Trimming removed 12 bases at V and 4 bases at J, with 21 bases between. CDR1 is KGHDR and CDR2 is SFDVKD in the germline V gene. The CDR3 loop is CAPENPQGSYNEQFF. As DNA, the CDR3 is TGTGCCCCCGAAAATCCGCAGGGGTCTTACAATGAGCAGTTCTTC.

J is TRBJ1-6 and V is TRBV5-6; D remains ambiguous. The CDR3 consists of 14 residues. Germline loops: CDR1 SGHDT, CDR2 YYEEEE. Trimming left V 9 bases short and J 8 bases short, with 18 bases between. As DNA, the CDR3 is TGTGCCACCACCTCGGGGAATCTTGATTCACCCCTCCACTTT. The encoded protein is CATTSGNLDSPLHF.

In this sample, this clone turned up once. The rearrangement joins TRBV7-2 to TRBJ1-6, with D maybe TRBD1 (5 bases). Germline V gene sequence: CDR1 SGHTA, CDR2 FQGNSA. The V end was cut by 0 bases, the J end by 0 bases, with 15 bases between. The CDR3 contains 19 residues. This CDR3 reads CASSLALGDLSSYNSPLHF. Here the CDR3 DNA reads TGTGCCAGCAGCTTAGCGCTTGGGGACTTGAGCTCCTATAATTCACCCCTCCACTTT.

J is TRBJ1-3 and V is TRBV29-1; D is ambiguous. Germline lookup yields CDR1 SQVTM and CDR2 ANQGSEA. Trimming left V 2 bases short and J 0 bases short, with 14 bases between. The CDR3 totals 16 residues. This CDR3 reads CSVESLGGNSGNTIYF. The CDR3 DNA sequence: TGCAGCGTTGAATCCCTAGGCGGAAACTCTGGAAACACCATATATTTT.